This TCR beta chain was sequenced during a study of blood T cell repertoires in COVID-19. On the study more broadly: Whether acute or convalescent, the COVID-19 samples came from the United States, Italy and Spain. In each case, the material was cDNA or gDNA derived from T cells, B-cell-depleted T cells, or PBMCs.

CDR3 length: 13 residues. Trimming stripped 2 bases from V and 7 bases from J, with 8 bases between. Germline assignment: CDR1 KGHSH and CDR2 LQKENI. In the study's own analysis: Reference gene primer amplification yielded estimated nucleated cell counts. The method was immunoSEQ multiplex PCR; TCRdb's version includes in-frame clones alone and lacks a portion of them. That table supplies the V and J calls and clone size; D and trimming were determined from the DNA. The repertoire includes about 34,000 clones, 85% to 90% of them detected once, and roughly an eighth sits in the top ten. The rearrangement links TRBV18 to TRBJ1-4; D is perhaps TRBD1 (5 bases). The sample comprised peripheral blood. The receptor comes from a human donor with active COVID-19. The donor label of this sample is uncertain. The chain's CDR3 is CASSPGQGEKLFF. The DNA of the CDR3 is TGTGCCAGCTCACCAGGGCAGGGTGAAAAACTGTTTTTT.